The 23 T cell receptor beta chains given below trace back to one sample, sequenced in a study of response to subunit inactivated influenza vaccine. In TCRdb, the RT-PCR reads were re-called with MiXCR into one record per CDR3 protein. This sample has 500,000 to 750,000 distinct CDR3 sequences; 12% to 15% occur once, and the top ten carry 11%. The sample here was PBMCs from blood, taken approximately 13 days after vaccination. The receptors shown here come from a man aged 45 to 65 who received an inactivated influenza vaccine.

This clonotype was picked up many times. This chain uses TRBV5-1 with TRBJ2-1, with 7 bases that match TRBD1. The CDR3 is 16 residues long. V was clipped by 0 bases and J by 2 bases; unmatched bases: 5. CDR1 is SGHRS, CDR2 YFSETQ, per germline. In nucleotides, the CDR3 is TGCGCCAGCAGCTTGGGAGGAACAGGGGCCTACAATGAGCAGTTCTTC. Its protein is CASSLGGTGAYNEQFF.

V and J are TRBV19 and TRBJ2-5, with D uncertain. CDR3 length: 14 residues. V lost 3 bases, J lost 2 bases, and 10 bases lay in between. Germline loops: CDR1 LNHDA, CDR2 SQIVND (reference sequence). CDR3 sequence: CASSIGGKQETQYF. CDR3 sequence (DNA): TGTGCCAGTAGTATCGGCGGAAAGCAAGAGACCCAGTACTTC.

The chain employs TRBV10-3 and TRBJ1-3; possibly TRBD1 for D (5 bases). The CDR3 covers 14 residues. From germline, CDR1 is ENHRY and CDR2 SYGVKD. V lost 3 bases and J 1 base, leaving 7 bases between the germline ends. CDR3 sequence reads: CAISDDRSGNTIYF. The DNA of the CDR3 is TGTGCCATCAGTGATGACAGATCTGGAAACACCATATATTTT.

This chain links TRBV18 with TRBJ2-7, with 7 bases identical to TRBD2. Germline V gene lookup returns CDR1 KGHSH and CDR2 LQKENI. J was trimmed by 2 bases and V by 4 bases; bases with no gene match: 8. CDR3 length: 15 residues. For the CDR3, the DNA is TGTGCCAGCTCACTAAGCGGGACTACCCCCTACGAGCAGTACTTC. Protein: CASSLSGTTPYEQYF.

The table lists this clonotype with many counts. The chain links TRBV2 to TRBJ2-5; 9 positions match TRBD2. V dropped 4 bases and J dropped 4; count of bases not matched to a gene: 7. The CDR3 is 15 amino acids. Germline loops: CDR1 SNHLY, CDR2 FYNNEI. CDR3 protein: CASSGGAGGGETQYF. CDR3 coding DNA: TGTGCCAGCAGTGGAGGAGCGGGGGGAGGAGAGACCCAGTACTTC.

This clonotype was seen at least ten times. The chain uses TRBV5-1 and TRBJ2-2, with 7 bases aligning to TRBD2. V shed 8 bases and J 5 bases; nucleotides not matched to a gene: 15. The CDR3 has 16 amino acids. The germline V gene has CDR1 SGHRS and CDR2 YFSETQ. The CDR3, as DNA: TGCGCCAGTTCCCTAGCGGCAGGAGGCGGGACCGGGGAGCTGTTTTTT. This gives the protein CASSLAAGGGTGELFF.

This clonotype was counted only a few times. The V gene is TRBV20-1, the J gene TRBJ2-1; 7 bases are a match to TRBD1. This CDR3 is built from 14 residues. V was pared by 5 bases and J by 7 bases, with 11 bases of the junction left unmatched. In germline, CDR1 is DFQATT, CDR2 SNEGSKA (reference sequence). The CDR3: CSARRDSLGNEQFF. The CDR3 DNA is TGCAGTGCTCGTAGGGACAGTCTGGGGAATGAGCAGTTCTTC.

The sample holds one count of this clonotype. The V call is TRBV20-1, the J call TRBJ2-1; 11 bases line up with TRBD2. Germline assignment: CDR1 DFQATT and CDR2 SNEGSKA (reference sequence). This CDR3 has 14 residues. The V and J ends lost 1 base and 9 bases, in that order; junction bases with no gene match: 5. This CDR3 reads CSARVSGRAGEQFF. The DNA for the CDR3 is TGCAGTGCTAGAGTTAGCGGGAGGGCCGGTGAGCAGTTCTTC.

This clonotype was observed a few times. The chain uses TRBV9 and TRBJ1-2, with D maybe TRBD1 (6 bases). V lost 3 bases and J lost 5, with 17 bases in between. Germline V gene data show CDR1 as SGDLS and CDR2 as YYNGEE. CDR3 length: 15 residues. Here the CDR3 DNA reads TGTGCCAGCAGCGCGCCTACCGGACAGAGTTATGGCTACACCTTC. Translation: CASSAPTGQSYGYTF.

CDR3 sequence reads: CSARDVGGRGETQYF. CDR3 nucleotides: TGCAGTGCTAGAGATGTGGGGGGGCGAGGGGAGACCCAGTACTTC. The chain uses TRBV20-1 and TRBJ2-5; TRBD2 is a possible D gene (7 bases). Trimming took 0 bases from V and 5 from J, leaving 16 bases between them. CDR1 is DFQATT and CDR2 is SNEGSKA in the germline V gene (reference sequence). CDR3 length: 15 residues.

The rearrangement links TRBV7-9 to TRBJ2-5; 10 positions match TRBD1. This CDR3 has 16 residues. Germline CDR1 reads SEHNR; CDR2 reads FQNEAQ (reference sequence). V was pared by 3 bases and J by 5 bases, with 9 bases of the junction left unmatched. The CDR3 protein is CASSFSGQGGRETQYF. The DNA of the CDR3 is TGTGCCAGCAGCTTTTCCGGACAGGGGGGTAGGGAGACCCAGTACTTC.

This sequence joins TRBV4-1 and TRBJ2-7, with a possible D match to TRBD1 (6 bases). In germline, CDR1 is MGHRA, CDR2 YSYEKL. Trimming removed 2 bases from V and 1 base from J, with 12 bases in between. CDR3 length: 15 residues. CDR3 amino acids: CASSQFRDTSYEQYF. The DNA for the CDR3 is TGCGCCAGCAGCCAATTTCGGGACACTTCCTACGAGCAGTACTTC.

This clonotype has just a few counts. The J gene is TRBJ1-2, the V gene TRBV5-6, with 9 bases that match TRBD1. This CDR3 is 12 amino acids long. The trim removed 9 bases at V and 3 bases at J, leaving 3 bases unmatched. Germline CDR1 and CDR2: SGHDT and YYEEEE. The CDR3 sequence: CATTGGDYGYTF. CDR3 nucleotide sequence: TGTGCCACGACAGGGGGGGACTATGGCTACACCTTC.

The chain is built from TRBV5-1 and TRBJ2-3; tentatively, D is TRBD1 (5 bases). Per the germline V gene, CDR1 is SGHRS and CDR2 is YFSETQ. This CDR3 region has 16 residues. V was shortened by 4 bases and J by 4 bases, with 19 bases between the two germline ends. The CDR3, as DNA: TGCGCCAGCAGCGCATCAGGGTTAGTCTTCGCAGATACGCAGTATTTT. Residues: CASSASGLVFADTQYF.

This clonotype was seen more than once but under ten times. The chain has TRBV3-1 and TRBJ1-1; D not resolved. V dropped 3 bases and J dropped 0 bases, with 17 bases sitting between them. Germline V CDR1 and CDR2: LGHDT, YNNKEL (reference sequence). The CDR3 length is 17 residues. The CDR3 reads CASSQGLRPRMNTEAFF. The CDR3 nucleotides read TGTGCCAGCAGCCAGGGTCTACGTCCTCGCATGAACACTGAAGCTTTCTTT. Combining the CDR3 with reference TRBV3-1 and TRBJ1-1 gives the whole variable domain DTAVSQTPKYLVTQMGNDKSIKCEQNLGHDTMYWYKQDSKKFLKIMFSYNNKELIINETVPNRFSPKSPDKAHLNLHINSLELGDSAVYFCASSQGLRPRMNTEAFFGQGTRLTVV.

The V gene is TRBV18, the J gene TRBJ2-1, with D possibly TRBD2 on 5 matching bases. Trimming shortened V by 0 bases and J by 5 bases, and 8 bases separated the two germline ends. Germline values: CDR1 KGHSH, CDR2 LQKENI. This CDR3 is built from 14 residues. The CDR3 DNA reads TGTGCCAGCTCACCACCGAGAGGGAACAATGAGCAGTTCTTC. Protein product: CASSPPRGNNEQFF.

The chain recombines TRBV16 with TRBJ2-7; D gene unclear. Looked up from germline, CDR1 is KGHSY and CDR2 is FQNENV. Trimming removed 2 bases at V and 1 base at J, with 12 bases between. The CDR3 has 15 amino acids. CDR3 coding DNA: TGTGCCAGCAGCCAACCCTTGGGTCAGTCCTACGAGCAGTACTTC. Translating gives CASSQPLGQSYEQYF.

The chain combines TRBV29-1 with TRBJ1-1; no clear D. V shed 8 bases and J shed 6 bases, with 16 bases lying between them. This CDR3 has 12 residues. The germline CDR1 and CDR2 sequences are SQVTM and ANQGSEA. The CDR3 sequence is CSLHRLGPEAFF. The CDR3 nucleotides are TGCAGCCTCCATCGGCTCGGACCTGAAGCTTTCTTT.

V usage is TRBV7-8 and J usage is TRBJ2-2, with D perhaps matching TRBD2 (5 bases). CDR1 SGHVS and CDR2 FQNEAQ come from the germline V gene. Trimming took off 6 bases at V and 0 bases at J, with 14 bases between the two ends. CDR3 length: 16 amino acids. CDR3 sequence reads: CASRPGDLANTGELFF. The CDR3, as DNA: TGTGCCAGCAGACCCGGGGATTTGGCGAACACCGGGGAGCTGTTTTTT.

This chain links TRBV3-1 with TRBJ1-5; no definite D call. CDR3 length: 13 amino acids. The germline V gene has CDR1 LGHDT and CDR2 YNNKEL (reference sequence). Trimming took off 4 bases at V and 9 bases at J, with 13 bases between the two ends. CDR3: CASSPRSGPPQHF. CDR3 DNA: TGTGCCAGCAGCCCAAGATCTGGGCCGCCCCAGCATTTT. Full variable domain (outside the CDR3, taken from reference TRBV3-1 and TRBJ1-5): DTAVSQTPKYLVTQMGNDKSIKCEQNLGHDTMYWYKQDSKKFLKIMFSYNNKELIINETVPNRFSPKSPDKAHLNLHINSLELGDSAVYFCASSPRSGPPQHFGDGTRLSIL.

The gene calls are TRBV9 and TRBJ2-1; D is possibly TRBD2 (5 bases). Per the germline V gene, CDR1 is SGDLS and CDR2 is YYNGEE. The CDR3 has 15 amino acids. Deletions cut 1 base from V and 7 bases from J, with 15 bases between. The CDR3 DNA sequence: TGTGCCAGCAGCGTAACGGTAGCGTCAGGTAATGAGCAGTTCTTC. It specifies CASSVTVASGNEQFF. The variable domain in full, completed from reference TRBV9 and TRBJ2-1, reads DSGVTQTPKHLITATGQRVTLRCSPRSGDLSVYWYQQSLDQGLQFLIQYYNGEERAKGNILERFSAQQFPDLHSELNLSSLELGDSALYFCASSVTVASGNEQFFGPGTRLTVL.

This clonotype was picked up a small number of times. In DNA, the CDR3 is TGCGCCAGCAGCTTGGCCGGACAGGGGGGTTTGGAGACCCAGTACTTC. As protein: CASSLAGQGGLETQYF. The chain is built from TRBV5-1 and TRBJ2-5, with 10 bases that match TRBD1. CDR3 length: 16 amino acids. Germline trimming cut 0 bases from V and 5 bases from J; bases unmatched to any gene: 7. Germline V gene lookup returns CDR1 SGHRS and CDR2 YFSETQ.

This clonotype has a handful of counts. The rearrangement uses TRBV27 and TRBJ1-5; no firm D call. CDR1 and CDR2 from the germline V gene are MNHEY and SMNVEV (reference sequence). The CDR3 length is 13 residues. Trimming took off 0 bases at V and 7 bases at J, with 7 bases between the two ends. CDR3 bases: TGTGCCAGCAGTTTATCGCCCTGGCAGCCCCAGCATTTT. Its protein is CASSLSPWQPQHF.